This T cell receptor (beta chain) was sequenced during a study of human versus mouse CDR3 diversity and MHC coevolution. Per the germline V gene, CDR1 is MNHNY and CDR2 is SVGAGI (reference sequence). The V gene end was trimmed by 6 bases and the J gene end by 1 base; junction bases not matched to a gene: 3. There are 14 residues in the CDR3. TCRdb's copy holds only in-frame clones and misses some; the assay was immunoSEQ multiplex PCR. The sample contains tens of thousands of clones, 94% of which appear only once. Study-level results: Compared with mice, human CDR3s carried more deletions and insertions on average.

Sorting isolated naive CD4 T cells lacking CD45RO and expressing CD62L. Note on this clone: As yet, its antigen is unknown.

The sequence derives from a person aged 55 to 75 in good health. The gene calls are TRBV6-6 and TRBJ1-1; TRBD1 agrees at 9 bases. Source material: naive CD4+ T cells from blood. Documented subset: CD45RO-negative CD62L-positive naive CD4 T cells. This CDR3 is CASRDRGTNTEAFF. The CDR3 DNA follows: TGTGCCAGCAGGGACAGGGGCACGAACACTGAAGCTTTCTTT.